A single sample is the source of the 8 T cell receptor beta chains below, sequenced in a study of blood T cell repertoires in COVID-19. Here immunoSEQ multiplex PCR was the method, and the copy in TCRdb shows in-frame clones only, minus some. The table includes about 140,000 clones, about 87% detected once. The sequenced material came from peripheral blood. These TCRs come from a woman in her forties or fifties with active or convalescent COVID-19.

The gene calls are TRBV6-5 and TRBJ1-1; D might be TRBD1 (5 bases). Per germline, CDR1 MNHEY and CDR2 SVGAGI. The V end lost 4 bases, the J end lost 0 bases, and 12 bases lay between the germline ends. CDR3 length: 15 amino acids. CDR3 loop: CASSSLQGLNTEAFF. As DNA, the CDR3 is TGTGCCAGCAGTTCCCTCCAGGGCTTGAACACTGAAGCTTTCTTT.

The chain uses TRBV6-5 and TRBJ2-7; 12 bases are shared with TRBD2. The CDR3 is 15 amino acids. Per the germline V gene, CDR1 is MNHEY and CDR2 is SVGAGI. V lost 6 bases and J lost 2; bases outside the gene matches: 5. The CDR3 loop is CASSPLAGGTYEQYF. As DNA, the CDR3 is TGTGCCAGCAGCCCCCTAGCGGGAGGGACCTACGAGCAGTACTTC.

The V and J genes are TRBV10-3 and TRBJ1-5; TRBD1 matches 7 bases. The CDR3 contains 15 residues. Germline V gives CDR1 ENHRY, CDR2 SYGVKD. V gave up 0 bases and J gave up 7 bases; unmatched junction bases: 6. This CDR3 is CAISESTGTHQPQHF. CDR3 nucleotide sequence: TGTGCCATCAGTGAGTCGACAGGGACCCACCAGCCCCAGCATTTT.

The chain combines TRBV7-9 with TRBJ2-5; no firm D call. V dropped 4 bases and J dropped 8 bases, with 8 bases sitting between them. CDR1 and CDR2 (germline): SEHNR, FQNEAQ (reference sequence). The CDR3 contains 11 residues. CDR3 DNA sequence: TGTGCCAGCAGCTCCCTGGCCACCCAGTACTTC. This encodes CASSSLATQYF.

This chain links TRBV6-1 with TRBJ1-6; D is possibly TRBD1 (6 bases). Trimming removed 2 bases at V and 4 bases at J, with 9 bases between. Germline values: CDR1 MNHNS, CDR2 SASEGT. The CDR3 extends over 15 amino acids. The CDR3 region has the DNA TGTGCCAGCAGTGAACAGACAGGTTATAATTCACCCCTCCACTTT. Its protein is CASSEQTGYNSPLHF.

The rearrangement links TRBV6-6 to TRBJ1-2; D is unclear. Per germline, CDR1 MNHNY and CDR2 SVGAGI (reference sequence). The CDR3 runs 13 residues. Trimming removed 2 bases at V and 7 bases at J, with 11 bases between. CDR3 DNA: TGTGCCAGCAGTTACCTCGAGACTTCTGGCTACACCTTC. Amino acid sequence: CASSYLETSGYTF.

The count of this clone is one. The V call is TRBV14, the J call TRBJ1-2, with D possibly matching TRBD1 (6 bases). CDR1 is SGHDN, CDR2 FVKESK, per germline. V lost 7 bases, J lost 7 bases, and 28 bases lay in between. The CDR3 covers 17 residues. CDR3 protein: CASKALSDLQGMGGYTF. In DNA form, the CDR3 reads TGTGCCAGCAAAGCACTTTCCGATTTACAGGGAATGGGTGGCTACACCTTC.

This clone was counted a single time. V usage is TRBV6-4 and J usage is TRBJ1-1; 9 bases fit TRBD1. V lost 6 bases to trimming and J lost 4 bases; unmatched junction nucleotides: 6. Germline V gene sequence: CDR1 MRHNA, CDR2 SNTAGT. The CDR3 has 14 residues. This chain's CDR3 is CASSPTGGATEAFF. DNA for the CDR3: TGTGCCAGCAGCCCGACAGGGGGGGCCACTGAAGCTTTCTTT.